The 18 T cell receptor beta chains listed next were all sequenced from one sample in a study of tumor-infiltrating T cells and Merkel cell polyomavirus. As for the study in general: The T cells studied were KLL-specific CD8+ cells against Merkel polyomavirus.

Every patient's tumor was robustly positive for Merkel cell polyomavirus Large T antigen on immunohistochemistry. Sequencing was performed with immunoSEQ multiplex PCR; in TCRdb, only in-frame clones are kept and a portion is missing. Of about 25,000 clones listed, roughly 87% were seen once; the top ten hold less than 3%. Sequencing was done on a sample of lymph node tissue. These receptors came from a man in his fifties or sixties with Merkel cell carcinoma.

V and J are TRBV21-1 and TRBJ2-7; TRBD2 is the table's D call, not checked against the DNA. TRBV21-1 is flagged as a pseudogene. This CDR3 has 14 residues. The chain's CDR3 is CASSKRDFSYEQYF. In nucleotides, the CDR3 is TGTGCCAGCAGCAAACGGGACTTCTCCTACGAGCAGTACTTC.

The CDR3 here is CASSQTDTSGNTIYF. The CDR3, as DNA: TGTGCCAGTAGCCAGACAGACACCTCTGGAAACACCATATATTTT. The chain recombines TRBV19 with TRBJ1-3, with D possibly matching TRBD1 (5 bases). V lost 6 bases and J 0 bases, leaving 12 bases between the germline ends. The CDR3 runs to 15 residues. Germline-derived CDR1 and CDR2 are LNHDA and SQIVND (reference sequence). Filled out from reference TRBV19 and TRBJ1-3, the complete variable domain reads DGGITQSPKYLFRKEGQNVTLSCEQNLNHDAMYWYRQDPGQGLRLIYYSQIVNDFQKGDIAEGYSVSREKKESFPLTVTSAQKNPTAFYLCASSQTDTSGNTIYFGEGSWLTVV.

The rearrangement joins TRBV19 to TRBJ2-7; 12 bases align to TRBD1. From germline, CDR1 is LNHDA and CDR2 SQIVND (reference sequence). The V gene end was trimmed by 7 bases and the J gene end by 5 bases; junction bases not matched to a gene: 9. CDR3 length equals 15 residues. CDR3: CASNPGTGGINEQYF. CDR3 coding DNA: TGTGCCAGTAACCCCGGGACAGGGGGCATCAACGAGCAGTACTTC.

The genes are TRBV18 and TRBJ1-2; D ambiguous. Deletions cut 2 bases from V and 0 bases from J, with 7 bases between. The V gene's germline CDR1 is KGHSH and CDR2 LQKENI. The CDR3 loop spans 14 amino acids. The CDR3 DNA sequence: TGTGCCAGCTCACCAGTATCCGCTAACTATGGCTACACCTTC. Its translation is CASSPVSANYGYTF.

The chain uses TRBV15 and TRBJ1-6; 10 nucleotides line up with TRBD1. Trimming took 5 bases from V and 7 from J; bases not matched to a gene: 5. This CDR3 region has 15 residues. Germline V gene lookup returns CDR1 LNHNV and CDR2 YYDKDF (reference sequence). CDR3 residues: CATSGGTGVNSPLHF. In DNA form, the CDR3 reads TGTGCCACCAGCGGGGGGACAGGGGTGAATTCACCCCTCCACTTT. Combining the CDR3 with reference TRBV15 and TRBJ1-6 gives the whole variable domain DAMVIQNPRYQVTQFGKPVTLSCSQTLNHNVMYWYQQKSSQAPKLLFHYYDKDFNNEADTPDNFQSRRPNTSFCFLDIRSPGLGDTAMYLCATSGGTGVNSPLHFGNGTRLTVT.

The chain combines TRBV29-1 with TRBJ2-7; 8 bases match TRBD1. This CDR3 comprises 14 residues. Germline lookup yields CDR1 SQVTM and CDR2 ANQGSEA. V shed 4 bases and J 7 bases; nucleotides not matched to a gene: 12. This CDR3 reads CSVVISGQGREQYF. In DNA, the CDR3 is TGCAGCGTTGTCATATCCGGACAGGGTCGGGAGCAGTACTTC.

This sequence joins TRBV4-1 and TRBJ1-3, with D uncertain. This CDR3 contains 19 residues. The V and J ends lost 3 bases and 3 bases respectively, with 24 bases between them. Germline V CDR1 and CDR2: MGHRA, YSYEKL. CDR3 DNA: TGCGCCAGCAGCCAGCTTACAACCTTAGGAACAGCTTTTGGAAACACCATATATTTT. This sequence encodes CASSQLTTLGTAFGNTIYF.

This chain uses TRBV5-4 with TRBJ2-7; the match to TRBD2 covers 14 bases. The CDR3 length is 18 residues. V lost 5 bases and J lost 2; bases outside the gene matches: 12. From germline, CDR1 is SGHNT and CDR2 YYREEE (reference sequence). The CDR3 reads CASSLTAGLAGGAYEQYF. The CDR3 DNA is TGTGCCAGCAGTTTAACCGCCGGACTAGCGGGGGGAGCCTACGAGCAGTACTTC.

The chain is built from TRBV10-3 and TRBJ1-5, with D unclear. Trimming stripped 3 bases from V and 2 bases from J, with 8 bases between. Germline V gene data show CDR1 as ENHRY and CDR2 as SYGVKD. CDR3 length: 14 amino acids. The CDR3 region has the DNA TGTGCCATCAGTGAATTAGCTGGCAATCAGCCCCAGCATTTT. This sequence encodes CAISELAGNQPQHF.

The chain combines TRBV7-9 with TRBJ2-7; the D gene is possibly TRBD2 (5 bases). Germline V gives CDR1 SEHNR, CDR2 FQNEAQ (reference sequence). The V gene lost 1 base and the J gene lost 2 bases, with 12 bases spanning the gap. The CDR3 spans 15 residues. CDR3 DNA sequence: TGTGCCAGCAGCTTAGGGGCGGGTATCGCCTACGAGCAGTACTTC. It is translated as CASSLGAGIAYEQYF.

A note on this clone: Other DNA sequences in this specimen translate into the identical CDR3. The CDR3 loop is CASSLSRAVSTDTQYF. Written as DNA, the CDR3 is TGTGCCAGCAGTTTATCTCGAGCGGTTAGCACAGATACGCAGTATTTT. This chain connects TRBV27 to TRBJ2-3; tentative D call: TRBD2 (5 bases). The germline gives CDR1 MNHEY, CDR2 SMNVEV (reference sequence). This CDR3 is 16 amino acids long. V lost 0 bases, J lost 0 bases, and 10 bases lay in between.

The CDR3 sequence: CASSPRGPGGGYTF. CDR3 sequence (DNA): TGTGCCAGCAGTCCCAGGGGTCCAGGGGGGGGCTACACCTTC. V and J are TRBV6-5 and TRBJ1-2, with 7 positions matching TRBD1. CDR1 and CDR2 (germline): MNHEY, SVGAGI. Trimming removed 5 bases from V and 8 bases from J; junction bases left unmatched: 11. This CDR3 comprises 14 residues.

The chain uses TRBV7-9 and TRBJ2-1; TRBD2 matches 8 bases. With 2 bases clipped from V and 0 bases from J, the junction kept 12 bases outside the gene matches. The CDR3 runs 19 residues. Germline CDR1 is SEHNR and CDR2 is FQNEAQ (reference sequence). The CDR3 DNA is TGTGCCAGCAGCTTATGGGAACTTAGCGGGGCAAGCTCCTACAATGAGCAGTTCTTC. As protein: CASSLWELSGASSYNEQFF.

The chain's CDR3 is CASSSQGAPGANVLTF. CDR3 nucleotides: TGTGCCAGCAGCTCTCAGGGGGCGCCTGGGGCCAACGTCCTGACTTTC. The rearrangement uses TRBV5-6 and TRBJ2-6, with 8 bases lining up with TRBD1. The V and J ends lost 3 bases and 2 bases, in that order; junction bases with no gene match: 4. CDR1 is SGHDT, CDR2 YYEEEE, per germline. The CDR3 totals 16 residues.

This clone showed up just a few times. The CDR3 nucleotides are TGCAGCGTGAGAAACGCGAACACTGAAGCTTTCTTT. Translating it yields CSVRNANTEAFF. The V and J genes are TRBV29-1 and TRBJ1-1; D is uncertain. This CDR3 has 12 residues. The V gene's germline CDR1 is SQVTM and CDR2 ANQGSEA. V lost 6 bases, J lost 1 base, and 9 bases lay in between.

The J gene is TRBJ1-1, the V gene TRBV19, with 8 positions matching TRBD1. In germline, CDR1 is LNHDA, CDR2 SQIVND (reference sequence). This CDR3 has 15 amino acids. The J segment lost 5 bases and the V segment lost 5 bases, leaving 10 bases of the junction unmatched. CDR3 region: CASSPPGQGGTEAFF. The CDR3 nucleotides are TGTGCCAGTAGTCCCCCAGGACAGGGTGGTACTGAAGCTTTCTTT.

This clone was seen a single time. V usage is TRBV7-2 and J usage is TRBJ1-2; 8 bases align to TRBD1. Germline CDR1 reads SGHTA; CDR2 reads FQGNSA. The CDR3 is 15 residues long. Trimming at V came to 5 bases and at J to 4 bases, leaving 9 bases not matched to a gene. Written as DNA, the CDR3 is TGTGCCAGCAGCCCAGGACAGGGTACGAGCTATGGCTACACCTTC. Translation: CASSPGQGTSYGYTF. Full variable domain (remainder filled in from reference TRBV7-2 and TRBJ1-2): GAGVSQSPSNKVTEKGKDVELRCDPISGHTALYWYRQSLGQGLEFLIYFQGNSAPDKSGLPSDRFSAERTGGSVSTLTIQRTQQEDSAVYLCASSPGQGTSYGYTFGSGTRLTVV.

The chain uses TRBV10-1 and TRBJ2-1; no reliable D call. Trimming cost V 5 bases and J 2 bases, with 16 bases left between them. Germline lookup yields CDR1 WNHNN and CDR2 SYGVQD (reference sequence). The CDR3 is made up of 16 amino acids. The CDR3 here is CASSPGSRLTYNEQFF. Written as DNA, the CDR3 is TGCGCCAGCAGTCCCGGTTCGAGACTTACCTACAATGAGCAGTTCTTC.